This TCR beta chain came from a study of blood T cell repertoires in COVID-19. Study at large: Material from acute and convalescent COVID-19 was sourced from the United States, Italy and Spain. Nucleic acid was either cDNA or gDNA, and it came from T cells, B-cell-depleted T cells, or PBMCs.

J lost 5 bases, V lost 4 bases, and 6 bases had no gene match. This CDR3 is 14 amino acids long. CDR1 is KGHDR, CDR2 SFDVKD, per germline. How the authors handled the data: Amplified reference gene primers provided the basis for estimating nucleated cell counts. Libraries were prepared by immunoSEQ multiplex PCR; TCRdb keeps only in-frame clonotypes and omits some of them. The V and J calls and clone size are taken from that table; D and trimming were inferred from the DNA. The data hold 200,000 to 250,000 clones, with over 60% observed a single time. The J gene is TRBJ2-5, the V gene TRBV24-1, with 7 bases aligning to TRBD1. The receptor was derived from a woman in her seventies with acute or convalescent COVID-19. The sequenced sample was peripheral blood. CDR3 coding DNA: TGTGCCACCAGTGACACAGGGGTGGGGGAGACCCAGTACTTC. This codes for CATSDTGVGETQYF.